This paragraph covers one T cell receptor (beta chain) sequence. The data derive from a study of OX40 agonist ivuxolimab in advanced cancers. Study summary: Under the entry rules, prior anti-PD-1, anti-PD-L1 or anti-CTLA-4 therapy was allowed, and roughly 41% had some.

Produced via immunoSEQ multiplex PCR; TCRdb's table is partial and in-frame only. This table holds more than 65,000 clones, about 85% found once. Germline V gene lookup returns CDR1 SGHAT and CDR2 FQNNGV. The CDR3 has 12 amino acids. With 4 bases removed from V and 6 bases from J, the gap between germline ends came to 9 bases. Sequenced material: CD4+ or CD8+ T cells sorted from blood, taken in a trial of the OX40 agonist ivuxolimab. The TCR originated in an adult with an advanced solid tumor such as melanoma, head and neck, liver or kidney cancer. The chain is built from TRBV11-2 and TRBJ1-1; D remains ambiguous. The CDR3: CASSYPPPEAFF. CDR3 sequence (DNA): TGTGCCAGCAGCTACCCGCCACCTGAAGCTTTCTTT.